Presented here are 16 T cell receptor beta chains from one specimen sequenced in a study of CD8+ T cells in alopecia areata. The authors extracted RNA and reverse transcribed it into cDNA as the sequencing template. Assay used: immunoSEQ multiplex PCR; TCRdb lists only in-frame clones, some missing. The sample yields around 190,000 clones, more than 55% seen once. The source material was CD8+ T cells sorted from blood. The receptors derive from a human donor in good health.

This clone has only a few counts. The chain employs TRBV7-8 and TRBJ2-5; D tentatively reads TRBD1 or TRBD2 (5 bases each). V shed 5 bases and J shed 0 bases, with 16 bases lying between them. The CDR3 spans 16 residues. The germline CDR1 and CDR2 sequences are SGHVS and FQNEAQ. The CDR3 is CASSPGPNPYQETQYF. CDR3 coding DNA: TGTGCCAGCAGCCCGGGACCCAACCCCTACCAAGAGACCCAGTACTTC.

This sequence joins TRBV7-6 and TRBJ1-6; weak D call: TRBD1 (6 bases). Deletions cut 5 bases from V and 0 bases from J, with 11 bases between. Germline assignment: CDR1 SGHVS and CDR2 FNYEAQ. This CDR3 has 16 residues. The CDR3 loop is CASSPLDSSYNSPLHF. The CDR3 DNA follows: TGTGCCAGCAGCCCCCTGGACAGCTCCTATAATTCACCCCTCCACTTT.

This sequence joins TRBV30 and TRBJ1-2; D is perhaps TRBD1 (5 bases). CDR3 size: 12 residues. Germline lookup yields CDR1 GTSNPN and CDR2 SVGIG (reference sequence). Trimming pared 2 bases from V and 4 bases from J, leaving 8 bases between. The CDR3 reads CAWSRGPYGYTF. The CDR3 coding sequence is TGTGCCTGGAGTCGGGGACCCTATGGCTACACCTTC.

The chain uses TRBV4-1 and TRBJ1-2, with D possibly being TRBD1 (5 bases). The CDR3 runs to 13 residues. Trimming shortened V by 4 bases and J by 8 bases, and 14 bases separated the two germline ends. Germline loops: CDR1 MGHRA, CDR2 YSYEKL. The CDR3 nucleotides are TGCGCCAGCAGCCTGAGCCCAGGGTCCGGCTACACCTTC. This translates into CASSLSPGSGYTF.

The chain recombines TRBV29-1 with TRBJ2-7, with D perhaps TRBD2 (5 bases). V was pared by 6 bases and J by 0 bases, with 15 bases between. CDR3 length equals 14 residues. The V gene's germline CDR1 is SQVTM and CDR2 ANQGSEA. DNA for the CDR3: TGCAGCGTAGAGCGGACTTACAGCTCCTACGAGCAGTACTTC. Translating it yields CSVERTYSSYEQYF.

Details on this clone: This sample also contains other DNA sequences that code for the same CDR3. The chain links TRBV4-2 to TRBJ2-3; D is unclear. Germline V CDR1 and CDR2: LGHNA, YNFKEQ. The CDR3 loop spans 11 amino acids. The V and J ends lost 4 bases and 5 bases respectively, with 4 bases between them. CDR3 protein: CASSPGDTQYF. CDR3 DNA sequence: TGTGCCAGCAGCCCGGGAGATACGCAGTATTTT.

The rearrangement links TRBV25-1 to TRBJ2-1; 7 bases match TRBD1. CDR1 is MGHDK and CDR2 is SYGVNS in the germline V gene. V shed 6 bases and J 4 bases; nucleotides not matched to a gene: 9. This CDR3 spans 15 amino acids. CDR3 region: CASSTGTASYNEQFF. In nucleotides, the CDR3 is TGTGCCAGCAGCACCGGGACAGCCTCTTACAATGAGCAGTTCTTC.

Regarding this clone: In the same sample, other DNA sequences code for this CDR3. The chain employs TRBV5-1 and TRBJ2-7, with D hard to call. The CDR3 runs to 12 residues. V was clipped by 4 bases and J by 1 base, with 6 bases between them. Germline assignment: CDR1 SGHRS and CDR2 YFSETQ. The DNA of the CDR3 is TGCGCCAGCAGCCTGAATTCCTACGAGCAGTACTTC. Translation: CASSLNSYEQYF.

This clone was counted a few times. The genes are TRBV29-1 and TRBJ1-6; a possible D gene is TRBD1 (6 bases). This CDR3 is built from 17 residues. V was trimmed by 0 bases and J by 4 bases, leaving 16 bases between them. Germline V gives CDR1 SQVTM, CDR2 ANQGSEA. The CDR3 DNA reads as TGCAGCGTTGAAGATCTCGTCGACGGACAGTATAATTCACCCCTCCACTTT. Translation gives CSVEDLVDGQYNSPLHF.

J is TRBJ2-5 and V is TRBV2, with 9 bases matching TRBD2. Per germline, CDR1 SNHLY and CDR2 FYNNEI. Trimming cost V 5 bases and J 0 bases; bases outside gene matches: 1. This CDR3 region has 14 residues. The CDR3 loop reads CASSPSGDQETQYF. CDR3 sequence (DNA): TGTGCCAGCAGTCCTAGCGGGGACCAAGAGACCCAGTACTTC.

This clone was counted between two and nine times. The chain couples TRBV28 to TRBJ2-5; TRBD1 might be the D (6 bases). V was pared by 6 bases and J by 2 bases, with 10 bases between. In germline, CDR1 is MDHEN, CDR2 SYDVKM. The CDR3 consists of 13 residues. The CDR3 sequence is CASSLQGQETQYF. The CDR3 DNA reads as TGTGCCAGCAGCCTACAGGGTCAAGAGACCCAGTACTTC.

V usage is TRBV7-8 and J usage is TRBJ2-3; TRBD2 matches at 10 bases. Germline values: CDR1 SGHVS, CDR2 FQNEAQ. The CDR3 runs to 18 residues. The V and J ends lost 6 bases and 0 bases, in that order; junction bases with no gene match: 12. CDR3 DNA: TGTGCCAGCAGAAGGGTGGCTAGCGGGGGCCCTAGCACAGATACGCAGTATTTT. Its translation: CASRRVASGGPSTDTQYF.

This clone was recorded a few times. The chain carries TRBV7-9 and TRBJ2-1, with no clear D. The CDR3 length is 15 residues. Germline assignment: CDR1 SEHNR and CDR2 FQNEAQ (reference sequence). Deletions cut 8 bases from V and 4 bases from J, with 18 bases between. The CDR3: CASGILRAPYNEQFF. CDR3 DNA: TGTGCCAGCGGCATTCTCCGGGCCCCATACAATGAGCAGTTCTTC.

The V gene is TRBV5-1, the J gene TRBJ1-1; D remains ambiguous. Per germline, CDR1 SGHRS and CDR2 YFSETQ. Trimming left V 0 bases short and J 5 bases short, with 8 bases between. CDR3 size: 13 residues. CDR3 amino acids: CASSLVGKTEAFF. The DNA for the CDR3 is TGCGCCAGCAGCTTGGTTGGGAAGACTGAAGCTTTCTTT.

The gene calls are TRBV5-6 and TRBJ1-2; perhaps TRBD1 as D (6 bases). This CDR3 is 14 amino acids long. V was pared by 4 bases and J by 2 bases, with 12 bases between. Germline CDR1 is SGHDT and CDR2 is YYEEEE. In DNA, the CDR3 is TGTGCCAGCAGCCGGGAGGGACACAACTATGGCTACACCTTC. Translation: CASSREGHNYGYTF. Using reference TRBV5-6 and TRBJ1-2 for the parts outside the CDR3, the full variable domain is DAGVTQSPTHLIKTRGQQVTLRCSPKSGHDTVSWYQQALGQGPQFIFQYYEEEERQRGNFPDRFSGHQFPNYSSELNVNALLLGDSALYLCASSREGHNYGYTFGSGTRLTVV.

This rearrangement joins TRBV2 to TRBJ1-1; weak D call: TRBD1 (5 bases). V was cut by 2 bases and J by 5 bases, with 12 bases left in between. Germline V gene sequence: CDR1 SNHLY, CDR2 FYNNEI. The CDR3 covers 14 residues. The DNA of the CDR3 is TGTGCCAGCAGTGAAAGTGCAGGGAGTACTGAAGCTTTCTTT. Amino acids: CASSESAGSTEAFF. The complete variable domain, with remaining parts taken from reference TRBV2 and TRBJ1-1, reads EPEVTQTPSHQVTQMGQEVILRCVPISNHLYFYWYRQILGQKVEFLVSFYNNEISEKSEIFDDQFSVERPDGSNFTLKIRSTKLEDSAMYFCASSESAGSTEAFFGQGTRLTVV.